This T cell receptor (beta chain) was documented in a study of T cell repertoires in cytomegalovirus infection. MiXCR was run by TCRdb on the reads, yielding one entry per CDR3 protein. The sample lists about a million distinct CDR3 sequences; around a third were seen once. This clonotype was observed a few times. Its antigen is undetermined. This sample comprised cultured CD8+ T cells from PBMCs, obtained from culture after CMV antigen stimulation. This TCR was recovered from a human donor in good health (CMV status not recorded). Some clones in this sample may be carry-over from other donors' samples.

The CDR3 coding sequence is TGTGCCAGCAGAGGAGATTGGACAGTTCGTTATGACACTGAAGCTTTCTTT. It codes for CASRGDWTVRYDTEAFF. The chain employs TRBV6-2 or TRBV6-3 and TRBJ1-1, with D perhaps matching TRBD1 (6 bases). Trimming took 6 bases from V and 3 from J, leaving 23 bases between them. The CDR3 has 17 residues. Per the germline V gene, CDR1 is MNHEY and CDR2 is SVGEGT.